Here is one T cell receptor (beta chain) with its context. The sample comes from a study of blood T cell repertoires in COVID-19. In the study overall: PBMCs, B-cell-depleted T cells, or T cells provided the cDNA or gDNA that made up the material.

The protocol was immunoSEQ multiplex PCR, while the TCRdb copy is restricted to in-frame clones and leaves out a portion. Altogether roughly 450,000 clones are present, 80% to 95% being singletons, with the ten largest covering more than 0.55%. Germline assignment: CDR1 GTSNPN and CDR2 SVGIG (reference sequence). V lost 2 bases and J 2 bases, leaving 10 bases between the germline ends. The CDR3 spans 13 residues. The genes are TRBV30 and TRBJ2-7; D possibly corresponds to TRBD1 (6 bases). The sequence came from a man aged 18-30 years who had recovered from COVID-19. The source material was PBMCs or T cells enriched from blood (not recorded which). The CDR3 bases are TGTGCCTGGAGTCGGGACACCACCTACGAGCAGTACTTC. Translation: CAWSRDTTYEQYF.